Shown below are 18 T cell receptor beta chains from a single sample sequenced in a study of T-cell memory formation after mild COVID-19. TCRdb used MiXCR to reprocess the 5' RACE reads, holding one entry per CDR3 protein. The sample holds 250,000 or so distinct CDR3 sequences, under 20% seen once. The source material was PBMCs or a T cell subset sorted from them (not recorded which). The receptors here all came from a man aged 18 to 30 who had mild COVID-19 (a few samples of this study predate the infection). Cell type and time point are not known.

The chain uses TRBV7-9 and TRBJ2-4; the D is unclear. Germline V gene lookup returns CDR1 SEHNR and CDR2 FQNEAQ (reference sequence). The CDR3 extends over 13 amino acids. V was cut by 7 bases and J by 2 bases, with 9 bases left in between. CDR3 in amino acids: CASTSLSKNIQYF. CDR3 sequence (DNA): TGTGCCAGCACCTCGTTGTCCAAAAACATTCAGTACTTC. The variable domain in full, completed from reference TRBV7-9 and TRBJ2-4, reads DTGVSQNPRHKITKRGQNVTFRCDPISEHNRLYWYRQTLGQGPEFLTYFQNEAQLEKSRLLSDRFSAERPKGSFSTLEIQRTEQGDSAMYLCASTSLSKNIQYFGAGTRLSVL.

This clonotype appeared a few times. This rearrangement joins TRBV6-2 or TRBV6-3 to TRBJ2-3; D could derive from TRBD1 or TRBD2 (5 bases each). The CDR3 is 16 residues long. Trimming pared 6 bases from V and 2 bases from J, leaving 18 bases between. Germline CDR1 reads MNHEY; CDR2 reads SVGEGT. CDR3 sequence (DNA): TGTGCCAGCAGCCCCCCCAGAGGGGACGTCACAGATACGCAGTATTTT. It yields the protein CASSPPRGDVTDTQYF.

The chain combines TRBV5-5 with TRBJ2-7, with 9 bases fitting TRBD1. Germline CDR1 and CDR2: SGHKS and YYEKEE (reference sequence). J was trimmed by 6 bases and V by 2 bases; bases with no gene match: 9. The CDR3 has 15 residues. The CDR3 reads CASSFSFGTGSEQYF. In DNA, the CDR3 is TGTGCCAGCAGCTTCTCCTTCGGGACAGGGTCCGAGCAGTACTTC.

The genes are TRBV12-3 or TRBV12-4 and TRBJ2-4, with 7 bases fitting TRBD1. J lost 4 bases, V lost 6 bases, and 6 bases had no gene match. There are 14 residues in the CDR3. The CDR3, as DNA: TGTGCCAGCAGGGCCGGGACAGAAAAAAACATTCAGTACTTC. Protein: CASRAGTEKNIQYF.

The chain uses TRBV25-1 and TRBJ1-2; 8 bases map to TRBD1. CDR1 and CDR2 (germline): MGHDK, SYGVNS. With V trimmed by 2 bases and J by 4 bases, 9 bases remained unmatched. This CDR3 has 16 residues. The CDR3 DNA reads as TGTGCCAGCAGTGAAAGGTGGGCCAGGGGGCTCTATGGCTACACCTTC. Its translation: CASSERWARGLYGYTF.

V and J are TRBV29-1 and TRBJ2-1, with 8 nucleotides matching TRBD1. The length of the CDR3 is 15 residues. Germline CDR1 SQVTM, CDR2 ANQGSEA. Germline trimming cut 6 bases from V and 0 bases from J; bases unmatched to any gene: 7. This CDR3 is CSVQGARGSYNEQFF. In nucleotides, the CDR3 is TGCAGCGTCCAGGGGGCGCGAGGCTCCTACAATGAGCAGTTCTTC.

The chain employs TRBV5-1 and TRBJ1-1; D might be TRBD1 (5 bases). The V end was cut by 0 bases, the J end by 5 bases, with 11 bases between. The CDR3 contains 14 residues. Germline loops: CDR1 SGHRS, CDR2 YFSETQ. CDR3 sequence: CASSLEGIGTEAFF. In DNA, the CDR3 is TGCGCCAGCAGCTTGGAGGGGATTGGTACTGAAGCTTTCTTT. The full variable domain, completed using reference TRBV5-1 and TRBJ1-1, is KAGVTQTPRYLIKTRGQQVTLSCSPISGHRSVSWYQQTPGQGLQFLFEYFSETQRNKGNFPGRFSGRQFSNSRSEMNVSTLELGDSALYLCASSLEGIGTEAFFGQGTRLTVV.

The chain combines TRBV2 with TRBJ1-4; no definite D call. CDR1 SNHLY and CDR2 FYNNEI come from the germline V gene. V gave up 6 bases and J gave up 0 bases, with 8 bases separating them. This CDR3 comprises 14 residues. CDR3 nucleotides: TGTGCCAGCAGGGAACGTGCAACTAATGAAAAACTGTTTTTT. It encodes CASRERATNEKLFF.

This clonotype was counted between two and nine times. The chain combines TRBV20-1 with TRBJ2-5, with D possibly being TRBD1 (6 bases). The CDR3 loop spans 12 amino acids. Germline V gene lookup returns CDR1 DFQATT and CDR2 SNEGSKA (reference sequence). V dropped 7 bases and J dropped 1 base, with 10 bases sitting between them. For the CDR3, the DNA is TGCAGTGTTGACAGGATCCAAGAGACCCAGTACTTC. Protein product: CSVDRIQETQYF.

This clonotype showed up just a few times. This chain uses TRBV4-1 with TRBJ1-6, with D unclear. The V end was cut by 4 bases, the J end by 8 bases, with 12 bases between. This CDR3 comprises 14 residues. CDR1 is MGHRA and CDR2 is YSYEKL in the germline V gene. The CDR3 region has the DNA TGCGCCAGCAGCCTAAGCGACGGGGATTCACCCCTCCACTTT. It translates to CASSLSDGDSPLHF.

This clonotype was seen only a few times. J is TRBJ1-2 and V is TRBV2, with 8 bases that match TRBD1. J lost 8 bases, V lost 10 bases, and 9 bases had no gene match. The CDR3 is 12 amino acids. In germline, CDR1 is SNHLY, CDR2 FYNNEI. The CDR3, as DNA: TGTGCCAAGGCGGACAGGGTATTCGGCTACACCTTC. The encoded protein is CAKADRVFGYTF. Complete variable domain (other parts from reference TRBV2 and TRBJ1-2): EPEVTQTPSHQVTQMGQEVILRCVPISNHLYFYWYRQILGQKVEFLVSFYNNEISEKSEIFDDQFSVERPDGSNFTLKIRSTKLEDSAMYFCAKADRVFGYTFGSGTRLTVV.

This clonotype was seen only a few times. The genes are TRBV6-5 and TRBJ2-2; no clear D. The V end lost 0 bases, the J end lost 1 base, and 3 bases lay between the germline ends. Per germline, CDR1 MNHEY and CDR2 SVGAGI. The CDR3 loop spans 14 amino acids. CDR3 protein: CASSYSGNTGELFF. CDR3 nucleotides: TGTGCCAGCAGTTACTCGGGGAACACCGGGGAGCTGTTTTTT.

This rearrangement joins TRBV29-1 to TRBJ2-6, with D possibly being TRBD2 (6 bases). V lost 3 bases and J 0 bases, leaving 12 bases between the germline ends. The germline CDR1 and CDR2 sequences are SQVTM and ANQGSEA. The length of the CDR3 is 16 residues. The CDR3 region is CSVEEGRPSGANVLTF. CDR3 coding DNA: TGCAGCGTTGAGGAGGGACGGCCCTCTGGGGCCAACGTCCTGACTTTC.

V usage is TRBV7-2 and J usage is TRBJ2-3; D unresolved. The V and J ends lost 1 base and 1 base respectively, with 12 bases between them. Germline CDR1 and CDR2: SGHTA and FQGNSA. The length of the CDR3 is 16 residues. The CDR3 loop is CASSLGPNPGTDTQYF. The DNA for the CDR3 is TGTGCCAGCAGCTTAGGTCCGAACCCGGGCACAGATACGCAGTATTTT.

Many counts were recorded for this clonotype. V usage is TRBV12-3 or TRBV12-4 and J usage is TRBJ2-2; no clear D gene. V was shortened by 6 bases and J by 7 bases, with 9 bases between the two germline ends. The CDR3 covers 12 residues. The CDR3, as DNA: TGTGCCAGCAGCCGGGTTGGCGGGGAGCTGTTTTTT. Its protein is CASSRVGGELFF.

The chain links TRBV5-1 to TRBJ1-4; D is ambiguous. Germline-derived CDR1 and CDR2 are SGHRS and YFSETQ. The CDR3 loop spans 15 amino acids. Trimming shortened V by 4 bases and J by 7 bases, and 17 bases separated the two germline ends. CDR3 sequence reads: CASSPGGHKSEKLFF. The CDR3 DNA reads as TGCGCCAGCAGCCCGGGCGGCCACAAATCTGAAAAACTGTTTTTT. Drawing the rest from reference TRBV5-1 and TRBJ1-4, the complete variable domain is KAGVTQTPRYLIKTRGQQVTLSCSPISGHRSVSWYQQTPGQGLQFLFEYFSETQRNKGNFPGRFSGRQFSNSRSEMNVSTLELGDSALYLCASSPGGHKSEKLFFGSGTQLSVL.

This clonotype has only a few counts. The chain couples TRBV7-8 to TRBJ1-5; D uncertain. V shed 5 bases and J shed 7 bases, with 18 bases lying between them. Germline V gene sequence: CDR1 SGHVS, CDR2 FQNEAQ. The CDR3 is 15 residues long. CDR3 in DNA: TGTGCCAGCAGCGCCCGGTCGTCAATCGGGCAGCCCCAGCATTTT. Amino acid sequence: CASSARSSIGQPQHF.

The rearrangement uses TRBV2 and TRBJ2-1, with D perhaps TRBD2 (6 bases). The V gene lost 7 bases and the J gene lost 6 bases, with 19 bases spanning the gap. There are 15 residues in the CDR3. Germline-derived CDR1 and CDR2 are SNHLY and FYNNEI. CDR3 protein: CASIKGWASANEQFF. The CDR3 nucleotides are TGTGCCAGCATAAAAGGGTGGGCTAGCGCCAATGAGCAGTTCTTC. Full variable domain (remainder filled in from reference TRBV2 and TRBJ2-1): EPEVTQTPSHQVTQMGQEVILRCVPISNHLYFYWYRQILGQKVEFLVSFYNNEISEKSEIFDDQFSVERPDGSNFTLKIRSTKLEDSAMYFCASIKGWASANEQFFGPGTRLTVL.